Shown below are 13 T cell receptor beta chains from a single sample sequenced in a study of Ad26.COV2.S vaccination and SARS-CoV-2 variants. Assay used: immunoSEQ multiplex PCR; TCRdb lists only in-frame clones, some missing. The repertoire holds about 350,000 clones, with 70% to 90% as singletons. Noted treatment: roughly 18 received Ad26.COV2.S at low or high dose, single or two shots; 5 received placebo; per-sample allocation not given. Day 63 following the first vaccine or placebo injection was when the samples were taken. Sequenced material: peripheral blood, taken in a trial of Ad26.COV2.S vaccine versus placebo. The receptor set was obtained from a person aged 18 to 59 who received the Ad26.COV2.S COVID-19 vaccine or a placebo.

The V and J genes are TRBV9 and TRBJ2-3, with 11 nucleotides matching TRBD2. CDR3 length: 15 residues. Germline V gene data show CDR1 as SGDLS and CDR2 as YYNGEE. With 6 bases clipped from V and 2 bases from J, the junction kept 5 bases outside the gene matches. The CDR3 loop reads CASTLGLAATDTQYF. In nucleotides, the CDR3 is TGTGCCAGCACCTTGGGACTAGCGGCCACAGATACGCAGTATTTT.

The chain recombines TRBV9 with TRBJ2-3; TRBD2 aligns across 10 bases. The CDR3 sequence is 16 residues long. Germline values: CDR1 SGDLS, CDR2 YYNGEE. V dropped 2 bases and J dropped 3; count of bases not matched to a gene: 6. CDR3 in DNA: TGTGCCAGCAGCGTGTCTAGCGGGAGTCTAACAGATACGCAGTATTTT. It translates to CASSVSSGSLTDTQYF. Full variable domain (missing parts from reference TRBV9 and TRBJ2-3): DSGVTQTPKHLITATGQRVTLRCSPRSGDLSVYWYQQSLDQGLQFLIQYYNGEERAKGNILERFSAQQFPDLHSELNLSSLELGDSALYFCASSVSSGSLTDTQYFGPGTRLTVL.

The chain is built from TRBV6-5 and TRBJ2-3, with D tentatively TRBD2 (6 bases). The germline V and J ends were trimmed by 6 bases and 1 base, with 8 bases remaining between them. This CDR3 region has 13 residues. Germline values: CDR1 MNHEY, CDR2 SVGAGI. CDR3 DNA: TGTGCCAGCAGGCGGGGTCGCACAGATACGCAGTATTTT. Residues: CASRRGRTDTQYF.

CDR3 DNA: TGTGCCAGCAGCCCTACAGGGGCCCGGCTAGACGAGCAGTACTTC. Protein product: CASSPTGARLDEQYF. The chain combines TRBV5-4 with TRBJ2-7, with 7 nucleotides matching TRBD1. Germline V lookup: CDR1 SGHNT, CDR2 YYREEE (reference sequence). Germline trimming cut 4 bases from V and 5 bases from J; bases unmatched to any gene: 12. The CDR3 contains 15 residues.

The V gene is TRBV10-3, the J gene TRBJ1-2; TRBD1 matches 12 bases. The germline gives CDR1 ENHRY, CDR2 SYGVKD. The CDR3 sequence is 12 residues long. V trimming: 5 bases; J trimming: 13 bases; junction bases outside the gene matches: 5. CDR3 amino acids: CAISPGQGAATF. Written as DNA, the CDR3 is TGTGCCATCAGTCCGGGACAGGGGGCCGCCACCTTC.

In its sample, this clone was seen once. The gene calls are TRBV6-2 or TRBV6-3 and TRBJ1-5; TRBD1 agrees at 7 bases. Germline trimming cut 7 bases from V and 7 bases from J; bases unmatched to any gene: 7. Germline V CDR1 and CDR2: MNHEY, SVGEGT. The CDR3 is made up of 13 amino acids. In DNA, the CDR3 is TGTGCCAGCAACCCGGACAGGTACCAGCCCCAGCATTTT. Its translation is CASNPDRYQPQHF.

The V call is TRBV6-2 or TRBV6-3, the J call TRBJ2-7, with TRBD1 identical over 9 bases. The CDR3 runs 14 residues. The V segment lost 6 bases and the J segment 6 bases; nucleotides outside the gene matches: 9. Germline values: CDR1 MNHEY, CDR2 SVGEGT. CDR3 protein: CASSRDRVIGEQYF. In DNA, the CDR3 is TGTGCCAGCAGCCGGGACAGGGTAATCGGCGAGCAGTACTTC.

V and J are TRBV18 and TRBJ2-2; no firm D call. Looked up from germline, CDR1 is KGHSH and CDR2 is LQKENI. This CDR3 comprises 14 residues. The germline V and J ends were trimmed by 2 bases and 2 bases, with 6 bases remaining between them. The CDR3 sequence is CASSPAVNTGELFF. CDR3 DNA sequence: TGTGCCAGCTCACCAGCGGTAAACACCGGGGAGCTGTTTTTT.

The chain links TRBV6-5 to TRBJ1-5; D ambiguous. Between the trimmed V and J ends, which lost 5 bases and 6 bases, there was a span of 17 bases. This CDR3 has 15 residues. The germline V gene has CDR1 MNHEY and CDR2 SVGAGI. CDR3 amino acids: CASSPRAAVGQPQHF. The DNA of the CDR3 is TGTGCCAGCAGTCCTCGGGCTGCCGTTGGTCAGCCCCAGCATTTT.

The rearrangement joins TRBV19 to TRBJ2-3; D is perhaps TRBD1 or TRBD2 (6 bases each). The CDR3 is 14 amino acids. V was trimmed by 3 bases and J by 4 bases, leaving 11 bases between them. Germline lookup yields CDR1 LNHDA and CDR2 SQIVND (reference sequence). CDR3 protein: CASSIVGGPDTQYF. CDR3 DNA sequence: TGTGCCAGTAGTATTGTAGGGGGGCCAGATACGCAGTATTTT.

This clone was seen only once. The V gene is TRBV5-6, the J gene TRBJ1-5, with D uncertain. V gave up 0 bases and J gave up 5 bases, with 12 bases separating them. Germline V gene lookup returns CDR1 SGHDT and CDR2 YYEEEE. This CDR3 has 15 residues. CDR3 residues: CASSLGAAHYQPQHF. The CDR3 nucleotides are TGTGCCAGCAGCTTGGGGGCAGCCCATTATCAGCCCCAGCATTTT. Together with reference TRBV5-6 and TRBJ1-5, the CDR3 gives the full variable domain: DAGVTQSPTHLIKTRGQQVTLRCSPKSGHDTVSWYQQALGQGPQFIFQYYEEEERQRGNFPDRFSGHQFPNYSSELNVNALLLGDSALYLCASSLGAAHYQPQHFGDGTRLSIL.

The chain combines TRBV5-6 with TRBJ1-1; 10 bases map to TRBD1. V was clipped by 4 bases and J by 3 bases; unmatched bases: 3. CDR1 and CDR2 (germline): SGHDT, YYEEEE. The CDR3 extends over 14 amino acids. CDR3 sequence: CASSRTGGYTEAFF. In nucleotides, the CDR3 is TGTGCCAGCAGCCGGACAGGGGGTTACACTGAAGCTTTCTTT. The whole variable domain, filled in from reference TRBV5-6 and TRBJ1-1, reads DAGVTQSPTHLIKTRGQQVTLRCSPKSGHDTVSWYQQALGQGPQFIFQYYEEEERQRGNFPDRFSGHQFPNYSSELNVNALLLGDSALYLCASSRTGGYTEAFFGQGTRLTVV.

This clone came up many times. The chain has TRBV28 and TRBJ1-2; TRBD1 matches 8 bases. Unmatched junction bases numbered 5, after V lost 5 bases and J lost 3 bases. In germline, CDR1 is MDHEN, CDR2 SYDVKM. This CDR3 contains 14 residues. In DNA, the CDR3 is TGTGCCAGCAGTCTACAGGGGGGGTACTATGGCTACACCTTC. Its protein is CASSLQGGYYGYTF.